Listed below are T cell receptor beta chains from one sample, sequenced in a study of blood T cell repertoires in COVID-19. Sequencing used immunoSEQ multiplex PCR; TCRdb keeps in-frame clones, though not all of them. The data contain under 200,000 clones, approximately 84% of them seen just once; the ten biggest clones take up around 7.6%. Input material: peripheral blood. The receptors were sampled from a man aged 40-55 years who had recovered from COVID-19. CDR3s include the opening cysteine and the closing phenylalanine or tryptophan. The D gene is left open where the match is weak. Clone size is not always given. Where it is, it says once, few, many or a class for expanded clones.

D gene	J gene	V gene	clone size	CDR3 DNA	CDR3 protein
.	TRBJ2-3	TRBV28	.	TGTGCCAGCAGTTTACGGGCGGACTTCACAGATACGCAGTATTTT	CASSLRADFTDTQYF
TRBD2	TRBJ2-7	TRBV11-2	.	TGTGCCAGCAGGCCTAGCGGGAGTGATCTGGAGCGGCAGTACTTC	CASRPSGSDLERQYF
.	TRBJ1-1	TRBV10-3	once	TGTGCCATCAGCCCGACAGGGAACACTGAAGCTTTCTTT	CAISPTGNTEAFF
.	TRBJ2-1	TRBV19	.	TGTGCCAGTAGTAAAACAGGGATCCACAATGAGCAGTTCTTC	CASSKTGIHNEQFF
TRBD1	TRBJ2-1	TRBV18	.	TGTGCCAGCTCGTCAGGGGGTGAGCAGTTCTTC	CASSSGGEQFF
.	TRBJ1-1	TRBV12-3/TRBV12-4	.	TGTGCCAGCATTCTAAACAGGGCCACTGAAGCTTTCTTT	CASILNRATEAFF
.	TRBJ1-2	TRBV10-3	.	TGTGCCAGTACATGGGCCTCTAACTATGGCTACACCTTC	CASTWASNYGYTF
.	TRBJ2-1	TRBV4-2	once	TGTGCCAGCAGCCAAAGGGGGGGGAATGAGCAGTTCTTC	CASSQRGGNEQFF
TRBD1	TRBJ1-5	TRBV6-6	.	TGTGCCAGCAGACCTATCCTGACAGGGACCAATCAGCCCCAGCATTTT	CASRPILTGTNQPQHF
TRBD2	TRBJ2-7	TRBV12-3/TRBV12-4	.	TGTGCCAGCAGTTTGCGCGGGAGTCAAGCGTACTTC	CASSLRGSQAYF
TRBD1	TRBJ1-4	TRBV29-1	.	TGCAGCGTTTCCGACAGGGGGGGGAAACTGTTTTTT	CSVSDRGGKLFF
.	TRBJ1-2	TRBV18	.	TGTGCCAGCTCACCAACCGACCAGGGGCATGGCTACACCTTC	CASSPTDQGHGYTF
.	TRBJ2-4	TRBV7-9	.	TGTGCCAGCAGCCCGACAACCAAAAACATTCAGTACTTC	CASSPTTKNIQYF
.	TRBJ1-5	TRBV7-8	.	TGTGCCAGCAGCTTAGTATCGGGGAATCAGCCCCAGCATTTT	CASSLVSGNQPQHF
.	TRBJ1-2	TRBV19	.	TGTGCCACCGATCGCCGAGGGGACTCCATCTATGGCTACACCTTC	CATDRRGDSIYGYTF
.	TRBJ1-4	TRBV7-9	.	TGTGCCAGCAGCCCCGATTCGGGAGAAAAACTGTTTTTT	CASSPDSGEKLFF
.	TRBJ2-7	TRBV16	.	TGTGCCAGCAGCCAATTCGCCTACGAGCAGTACTTC	CASSQFAYEQYF
.	TRBJ2-1	TRBV3-1/TRBV3-2	.	TGTGCCAGCAGCCAAGATAAGAGACTGACCTACAATGAGCAGTTCTTC	CASSQDKRLTYNEQFF
.	TRBJ2-1	TRBV18	.	TGTGCCAGCTCACCCCGAACGGGAGCGGTCTACAATGAGCAGTTCTTC	CASSPRTGAVYNEQFF
.	TRBJ2-7	TRBV11-1	.	TGTGCCAGCAGCTTAGGGTTAGTAAACTACGAGCAGTACTTC	CASSLGLVNYEQYF
.	TRBJ2-3	TRBV4-3	.	TGCGCCAGCAGCCAGCTTTTGACGGGTACGCAGTATTTT	CASSQLLTGTQYF
.	TRBJ1-1	TRBV6-5	.	TGTGCCAGCGAGGCAGCCTTGAACACTGAAGCTTTCTTT	CASEAALNTEAFF
.	TRBJ1-5	TRBV21-1	.	TGTGCCAGCAGCAAAGGGAGTCTGGGGGCCAGGGGCACATATAGCAATCAGCCCCAGCATTTT	CASSKGSLGARGTYSNQPQHF
.	TRBJ1-6	TRBV4-2	.	TGTGCCAGCAGCCCCCCGACCGGGTCACCCCTCCACTTT	CASSPPTGSPLHF
TRBD2	TRBJ2-2	TRBV19	.	TGTGCCAGTAGTATGCGGGGGGCGCGGACCGGGGAGCTGTTTTTT	CASSMRGARTGELFF
TRBD1	TRBJ2-7	TRBV29-1	.	TGCAGCGTTAGGACAGGGGGTGTCGACGAGCAGTACTTC	CSVRTGGVDEQYF
TRBD1	TRBJ1-4	TRBV6-6	once	TGTGCCAGCAGTACCGCGGGGACAGGGTTTAATGAAAAACTGTTTTTT	CASSTAGTGFNEKLFF
.	TRBJ2-7	TRBV29-1	.	TGCAGCGTTACTCTCGACACCTACGAGCAGTACTTC	CSVTLDTYEQYF
TRBD1	TRBJ2-7	TRBV6-2/TRBV6-3	few	TGTGCCAGCAGCCACCGGACAGGGGGTTTGAACGAGCAGTACTTC	CASSHRTGGLNEQYF
.	TRBJ2-1	TRBV4-2	.	TGTGCCAGCAGCCAAGATGAGGGAGTACCAAATGAGCAGTTCTTC	CASSQDEGVPNEQFF
TRBD2	TRBJ2-3	TRBV4-3	once	TGCGCCAGCAGCCACCACCGCCCCCGACTAGCGGGGGAAATCACAGATACGCAGTATTTT	CASSHHRPRLAGEITDTQYF
.	TRBJ2-7	TRBV4-1	.	TGCGCCAGCAGCCAAGATCTCGACGAGCAGTACTTC	CASSQDLDEQYF
.	TRBJ1-1	TRBV2	once	TGTGCCAGCAGTGAGGCGCCGGGGACTGAAGCTTTCTTT	CASSEAPGTEAFF